Below, 21 T cell receptor beta chains from the same sample are listed, as sequenced in a study of vaccination effects on CD4 cells after COVID-19. Which antigens these TCRs recognize remains unknown. Generated by immunoSEQ multiplex PCR, the TCRdb table keeps only in-frame clones and is missing some. The sample includes fewer than 90,000 clones, around 70% of them seen just once. ViraFEST expansion of antigen-specific CD4+ T cells with viral peptide pools preceded sequencing. Between days 9 and 10 of culture, CD4+ T cells were separated out. PCR showed that the person got SARS-CoV-2 infection at some point between March and December 2020. This specimen was CD4+ T cells from PBMCs cultured with HIV peptides, taken before COVID-19 vaccination. Subset given: HIV-1 Nef peptide pool negative control/reference culture. All receptors come from a human donor who had a prior SARS-CoV-2 infection.

J is TRBJ1-1 and V is TRBV2; weak D call: TRBD1 (6 bases). The germline V gene has CDR1 SNHLY and CDR2 FYNNEI. This CDR3 has 13 residues. Trimming cost V 11 bases and J 4 bases, with 17 bases left between them. The CDR3 DNA reads TGTGCCTCCCAACAGGGTTCTGGCACTGAAGCTTTCTTT. As protein: CASQQGSGTEAFF.

The chain links TRBV4-3 to TRBJ2-7; D gene unclear. The germline CDR1 and CDR2 sequences are LGHNA and YSLEER. The CDR3 covers 15 residues. V was cut by 0 bases and J by 3 bases, with 12 bases left in between. The CDR3 DNA sequence: TGCGCCAGCAGCCAAGAAAGTCAGGACGTCTACGAGCAGTACTTC. The encoded protein is CASSQESQDVYEQYF.

This clone showed up just a few times. The rearrangement joins TRBV25-1 to TRBJ1-1; D is ambiguous. The CDR3 is made up of 13 amino acids. The germline V and J ends were trimmed by 3 bases and 8 bases, with 13 bases remaining between them. Germline V gives CDR1 MGHDK, CDR2 SYGVNS. The CDR3 loop is CASSERQGVEAFF. The CDR3 coding sequence is TGTGCCAGCAGTGAGAGACAAGGAGTCGAAGCTTTCTTT.

The V call is TRBV9, the J call TRBJ1-1; perhaps TRBD1 as D (5 bases). The CDR3 length is 13 residues. The germline V gene has CDR1 SGDLS and CDR2 YYNGEE. V was clipped by 1 base and J by 6 bases, with 10 bases between them. CDR3 sequence: CASSVSRDPEAFF. The CDR3 region has the DNA TGTGCCAGCAGCGTATCCCGGGACCCTGAAGCTTTCTTT.

The rearrangement joins TRBV2 to TRBJ1-1; D perhaps matches TRBD1 (6 bases). Trimming took off 6 bases at V and 0 bases at J, with 8 bases between the two ends. In germline, CDR1 is SNHLY, CDR2 FYNNEI. This CDR3 is built from 13 residues. DNA of the CDR3: TGTGCCAGCAGACGACAGGTGAACACTGAAGCTTTCTTT. This sequence encodes CASRRQVNTEAFF.

DNA for the CDR3: TGTGCCAGCAGCTTGAATAGAGATACGCAGTATTTT. Translation: CASSLNRDTQYF. The rearrangement uses TRBV5-6 and TRBJ2-3; D is unresolved. V was cut by 1 base and J by 5 bases, with 5 bases left in between. Germline CDR1 SGHDT, CDR2 YYEEEE. The CDR3 spans 12 residues.

The J gene is TRBJ2-1, the V gene TRBV18; maybe TRBD2 (7 bases). The V gene's germline CDR1 is KGHSH and CDR2 LQKENI. V gave up 6 bases and J gave up 6 bases, with 18 bases separating them. The CDR3 has 15 residues. The CDR3 DNA is TGTGCCAGCTCGCTTCAGGGGAGGGTTAGCAATGAGCAGTTCTTC. It encodes CASSLQGRVSNEQFF.

V is TRBV18 and J is TRBJ2-1; no firm D call. Trimming shortened V by 3 bases and J by 8 bases, and 5 bases separated the two germline ends. This CDR3 has 11 amino acids. Looked up from germline, CDR1 is KGHSH and CDR2 is LQKENI. CDR3 nucleotides: TGTGCCAGCTCACCCTTCCATGAGCAGTTCTTC. It encodes CASSPFHEQFF.

The chain links TRBV5-6 to TRBJ2-7, with TRBD1 matching over 11 bases. The CDR3 runs 14 residues. V was pared by 4 bases and J by 2 bases, with 2 bases of the junction left unmatched. Germline lookup yields CDR1 SGHDT and CDR2 YYEEEE. The CDR3 region has the DNA TGTGCCAGCAGCCTGGGACAGGGGGCCTACGAGCAGTACTTC. Translating gives CASSLGQGAYEQYF.

V is TRBV6-2 or TRBV6-3 and J is TRBJ2-3; the match to TRBD1 covers 8 bases. The CDR3 totals 16 residues. Losses at the gene ends were 0 bases for V and 5 bases for J; bases not matched to a gene: 7. Germline loops: CDR1 MNHEY, CDR2 SVGEGT. CDR3 DNA sequence: TGTGCCAGCAGTTACTCCGCGACAGGGGCGATAGATACGCAGTATTTT. Encoded protein: CASSYSATGAIDTQYF.

The chain recombines TRBV4-3 with TRBJ2-7, with D perhaps TRBD1 or TRBD2 (5 bases each). V shed 4 bases and J shed 4 bases, with 20 bases lying between them. The length of the CDR3 is 16 residues. Germline V gene lookup returns CDR1 LGHNA and CDR2 YSLEER. In DNA, the CDR3 is TGCGCCAGCAGCCCTCGTGGGGACGGGAAAAAATACGAGCAGTACTTC. Residues: CASSPRGDGKKYEQYF.

V is TRBV12-5 and J is TRBJ2-1; 9 bases match TRBD2. This CDR3 is built from 15 residues. Unmatched junction bases numbered 7, after V lost 6 bases and J lost 4 bases. The germline CDR1 and CDR2 sequences are LGHNT and FRNRAP. The CDR3 DNA reads TGTGCTAGTGGCCATGGACTAGCGAAATACAATGAGCAGTTCTTC. This sequence encodes CASGHGLAKYNEQFF.

The V and J genes are TRBV28 and TRBJ2-3; 7 nucleotides line up with TRBD1. Germline lookup yields CDR1 MDHEN and CDR2 SYDVKM. This CDR3 has 13 residues. With 6 bases clipped from V and 4 bases from J, the junction kept 4 bases outside the gene matches. The CDR3 region is CASRRQGADTQYF. CDR3 DNA sequence: TGTGCCAGCAGAAGACAGGGAGCAGATACGCAGTATTTT.

V gene TRBV18 combines with J gene TRBJ1-2; 7 bases line up with TRBD1. The CDR3 is 13 residues long. Germline V gene sequence: CDR1 KGHSH, CDR2 LQKENI. The trim removed 4 bases at V and 4 bases at J, leaving 3 bases unmatched. CDR3 sequence reads: CASSQQGSYGYTF. Here the CDR3 DNA reads TGTGCCAGCTCACAACAGGGGTCCTATGGCTACACCTTC.

This clone has only one observation. This rearrangement joins TRBV7-9 to TRBJ1-1; 9 nucleotides match TRBD1. Trimming took 5 bases from V and 4 from J; bases not matched to a gene: 2. The CDR3 totals 13 residues. Germline lookup yields CDR1 SEHNR and CDR2 FQNEAQ (reference sequence). The DNA of the CDR3 is TGTGCCAGCAGCCAGGGACAGGGCACTGAAGCTTTCTTT. It encodes CASSQGQGTEAFF.

This clone was found once. This rearrangement joins TRBV6-5 to TRBJ2-1, with D perhaps TRBD2 (5 bases). Germline V lookup: CDR1 MNHEY, CDR2 SVGAGI. Trimming removed 2 bases from V and 5 bases from J, with 10 bases in between. The CDR3 extends over 14 amino acids. The CDR3 nucleotides are TGTGCCAGCAGTTACCGGGGTAGGGACAATGAGCAGTTCTTC. Encoded protein: CASSYRGRDNEQFF.

The sample holds a few counts of this clone. The gene calls are TRBV11-2 and TRBJ2-1; D is undetermined. This CDR3 comprises 12 residues. The V gene's germline CDR1 is SGHAT and CDR2 FQNNGV. The V and J ends lost 0 bases and 9 bases respectively, with 6 bases between them. DNA for the CDR3: TGTGCCAGCAGCTTAGATCCCGGTGAGCAGTTCTTC. Translation gives CASSLDPGEQFF.

The chain recombines TRBV2 with TRBJ2-1; no reliable D call. This CDR3 has 11 residues. The V and J ends lost 6 bases and 4 bases respectively, with 4 bases between them. CDR1 is SNHLY, CDR2 FYNNEI, per germline. Written as DNA, the CDR3 is TGTGCCAGCAGACAATACAATGAGCAGTTCTTC. Residues: CASRQYNEQFF.

This sequence joins TRBV2 and TRBJ2-4, with D unresolved. The CDR3 is made up of 14 amino acids. The germline V and J ends were trimmed by 1 base and 9 bases, with 13 bases remaining between them. CDR1 SNHLY and CDR2 FYNNEI come from the germline V gene. The CDR3 reads CASSEGADRVIQYF. The CDR3, as DNA: TGTGCCAGCAGTGAAGGGGCGGACCGGGTCATTCAGTACTTC. The complete variable domain, with remaining parts taken from reference TRBV2 and TRBJ2-4, reads EPEVTQTPSHQVTQMGQEVILRCVPISNHLYFYWYRQILGQKVEFLVSFYNNEISEKSEIFDDQFSVERPDGSNFTLKIRSTKLEDSAMYFCASSEGADRVIQYFGAGTRLSVL.

The rearrangement links TRBV6-2 or TRBV6-3 to TRBJ2-3; possibly TRBD2 for D (6 bases). The germline CDR1 and CDR2 sequences are MNHEY and SVGEGT. CDR3 length equals 16 residues. V was clipped by 5 bases and J by 2 bases, with 17 bases between them. This CDR3 reads CASSPWLAAHTDTQYF. Here the CDR3 DNA reads TGTGCCAGCAGTCCCTGGTTAGCGGCTCACACAGATACGCAGTATTTT.

This clone was seen only a few times. This sequence joins TRBV7-9 and TRBJ2-7; D call uncertain. With 5 bases removed from V and 1 base from J, the gap between germline ends came to 3 bases. This CDR3 comprises 11 residues. Germline CDR1 reads SEHNR; CDR2 reads FQNEAQ (reference sequence). CDR3 amino acids: CASSLSYEQYF. The CDR3 nucleotides read TGTGCCAGCAGCCTATCCTACGAGCAGTACTTC.